This T cell receptor (beta chain) originates from a study of T cell responses to AZD1222 COVID-19 vaccine. Generated by immunoSEQ multiplex PCR, the TCRdb table keeps only in-frame clones and is missing some. This sample has more than 150,000 clones, with 90% to 95% found just once. About this clone: What it recognizes is unknown.

Study outcomes and limitations: Donors in the cohort were predominantly white British and more often female, and clonal diversity was possibly underestimated. Spike-wide coverage was observed for vaccine-associated CD4 TCRs, with dominant responses at 160-218 and 743-854. Increases in Spike-specific TCR breadth and depth were seen after two AZD1222 doses.

Investigators merged groups given second doses at roughly 4 or roughly 12 weeks. With 6 bases clipped from V and 5 bases from J, the junction kept 4 bases outside the gene matches. The CDR3 has 12 amino acids. The V gene's germline CDR1 is MNHNY and CDR2 SVGAGI (reference sequence). Sequences were derived from peripheral blood, sampled 28 days after the second AZD1222 dose. The receptor was isolated from an adult who received the AZD1222 COVID-19 vaccine. J is TRBJ2-7 and V is TRBV6-6; TRBD1 aligns across 7 bases. This CDR3 reads CASSPQGNEQYF. The CDR3 bases are TGTGCCAGCAGCCCACAGGGGAACGAGCAGTACTTC.